The 3 T cell receptor beta chains given below trace back to one sample, sequenced in a study of blood T cell repertoires in COVID-19. Repertoires were generated with immunoSEQ multiplex PCR, while TCRdb's copy carries only in-frame clones and drops some. The sample consists of a few hundred thousand clones, roughly nine tenths of them appearing once. The sequenced sample was PBMCs or T cells enriched from blood (not recorded which). These receptors originate from a human donor in a cohort exposed to, infected with or recovered from COVID-19 (not recorded which). The donor label of this sample is uncertain.

The chain recombines TRBV4-3 with TRBJ1-2; D is unresolved. Looked up from germline, CDR1 is LGHNA and CDR2 is YSLEER. The CDR3 consists of 13 residues. V lost 0 bases to trimming and J lost 4 bases, with 6 bases between them. The CDR3 loop is CASSQERAYGYTF. In DNA form, the CDR3 reads TGCGCCAGCAGCCAAGAGAGGGCCTATGGCTACACCTTC.

Concerning this clone: The sample carries other DNA sequences with the same CDR3. V and J are TRBV29-1 and TRBJ1-3; D not certain. The CDR3 sequence is 14 residues long. The germline CDR1 and CDR2 sequences are SQVTM and ANQGSEA. V was cut by 6 bases and J by 0 bases, with 12 bases left in between. The CDR3 nucleotides are TGCAGCGTGGGCGAGGGAGGCTCTGGAAACACCATATATTTT. Amino acids: CSVGEGGSGNTIYF.

The chain links TRBV30 to TRBJ1-2; D uncertain. Between the trimmed V and J ends, which lost 4 bases and 0 bases, there was a span of 3 bases. The CDR3 covers 11 residues. CDR1 is GTSNPN, CDR2 SVGIG, per germline (reference sequence). For the CDR3, the DNA is TGTGCCTGGACAGCTAACTATGGCTACACCTTC. This gives the protein CAWTANYGYTF.